A single sample is the source of the 26 T cell receptor beta chains below, sequenced in a study of blood T cell repertoires in COVID-19 (dated by TCRdb to about 2020). To prepare the library, the immunoSEQ multiplex PCR assay was applied. The clones in this table, taken by TCRdb from immuneACCESS, are in-frame only. Not every clone is retained; where verified, under half of the shortfall comes from an unresolved V gene, and the cause of the rest is unknown. This sample lists hundreds of thousands of clones; around four fifths were detected once. Around 12% of the sample rests with the top ten. Sequencing was done on a sample of peripheral blood. Receptor source: a woman aged 60-70 years with active or convalescent COVID-19.

The rearrangement uses TRBV19 and TRBJ2-1, with 8 bases fitting TRBD1. With 7 bases clipped from V and 3 bases from J, the junction kept 11 bases outside the gene matches. The CDR3 consists of 16 residues. Per the germline V gene, CDR1 is LNHDA and CDR2 is SQIVND (reference sequence). Here the CDR3 DNA reads TGTGCCAGTACACCCCGTCGACAGGGGTACTACAATGAGCAGTTCTTC. The encoded protein is CASTPRRQGYYNEQFF.

In its sample, this clone was seen a few times. The rearrangement links TRBV10-3 to TRBJ2-2; D is unclear. Germline V gene lookup returns CDR1 ENHRY and CDR2 SYGVKD. V was trimmed by 6 bases and J by 4 bases, leaving 9 bases between them. The CDR3 is 13 amino acids. For the CDR3, the DNA is TGTGCCATCAGATTACAGCTCACCGGGGAGCTGTTTTTT. Protein sequence: CAIRLQLTGELFF.

The gene calls are TRBV7-9 and TRBJ1-1; no clear D. Germline assignment: CDR1 SEHNR and CDR2 FQNEAQ (reference sequence). The CDR3 consists of 12 residues. Trimming stripped 3 bases from V and 0 bases from J, with 2 bases between. The CDR3 DNA reads TGTGCCAGCAGCTTCATGAACACTGAAGCTTTCTTT. Protein product: CASSFMNTEAFF.

The genes are TRBV4-1 and TRBJ2-3; TRBD2 agrees at 7 bases. In germline, CDR1 is MGHRA, CDR2 YSYEKL. With V trimmed by 6 bases and J by 1 base, 7 bases remained unmatched. This CDR3 has 15 residues. In nucleotides, the CDR3 is TGCGCCAGCAGTAAAGCGGGGTCTCGCACAGATACGCAGTATTTT. Amino acids: CASSKAGSRTDTQYF.

This clone was found a few times. The CDR3 DNA sequence: TGTGCCAGCAGCTTTTCCCGGGGGACAGGGATTTCACCCCTCCACTTT. Residues: CASSFSRGTGISPLHF. The V gene is TRBV7-9, the J gene TRBJ1-6, with 9 positions matching TRBD1. The germline gives CDR1 SEHNR, CDR2 FQNEAQ (reference sequence). The CDR3 extends over 16 amino acids. The junction had 9 bases not matched to a gene; V was cut back by 3 bases and J by 9 bases.

The rearrangement uses TRBV19 and TRBJ1-5; a possible D gene is TRBD1 (5 bases). V was clipped by 5 bases and J by 6 bases, with 11 bases between them. The CDR3 extends over 13 amino acids. CDR1 LNHDA and CDR2 SQIVND come from the germline V gene (reference sequence). CDR3 sequence: CASSAQVGQPQHF. The CDR3 DNA reads TGTGCCAGTAGTGCACAGGTTGGTCAGCCCCAGCATTTT.

The chain links TRBV2 to TRBJ2-1; TRBD2 might be the D (5 bases). The germline V gene encodes CDR1 SNHLY and CDR2 FYNNEI. The V and J ends lost 4 bases and 7 bases respectively, with 20 bases between them. The CDR3 has 16 amino acids. CDR3 DNA: TGTGCCAGCAGTGTCGAGGGCCTCCTGGCGCGTAATGAGCAGTTCTTC. Its translation: CASSVEGLLARNEQFF. Full variable domain (missing parts from reference TRBV2 and TRBJ2-1): EPEVTQTPSHQVTQMGQEVILRCVPISNHLYFYWYRQILGQKVEFLVSFYNNEISEKSEIFDDQFSVERPDGSNFTLKIRSTKLEDSAMYFCASSVEGLLARNEQFFGPGTRLTVL.

The V call is TRBV6-1, the J call TRBJ2-3; no reliable D call. Between the trimmed V and J ends, which lost 6 bases and 0 bases, there was a span of 22 bases. In germline, CDR1 is MNHNS, CDR2 SASEGT. This CDR3 is 18 amino acids long. CDR3 nucleotides: TGTGCCAGCAGCGAATACGGTATCTACCCCGGTAGCACAGATACGCAGTATTTT. Translated: CASSEYGIYPGSTDTQYF.

The rearrangement links TRBV6-5 to TRBJ2-5; a possible D gene is TRBD2 (6 bases). The germline V gene has CDR1 MNHEY and CDR2 SVGAGI. The V gene lost 7 bases and the J gene lost 2 bases, with 11 bases spanning the gap. CDR3 length: 13 amino acids. CDR3 sequence (DNA): TGTGCCAGCATGTTGGCGGGACAAGAGACCCAGTACTTC. This encodes CASMLAGQETQYF.

J is TRBJ1-2 and V is TRBV6-5; TRBD1 matches at 9 bases. Trimming at V came to 4 bases and at J to 8 bases, leaving 14 bases not matched to a gene. The CDR3 is 16 amino acids. Germline V gene data show CDR1 as MNHEY and CDR2 as SVGAGI. Here the CDR3 DNA reads TGTGCCAGCAGTTCCCCCTACGCCGGGACAGGGAACGGCTACACCTTC. Protein: CASSSPYAGTGNGYTF.

The rearrangement uses TRBV29-1 and TRBJ2-2; TRBD1 matches at 7 bases. The CDR3 has 13 residues. The V segment lost 7 bases and the J segment 4 bases; nucleotides outside the gene matches: 6. In germline, CDR1 is SQVTM, CDR2 ANQGSEA. For the CDR3, the DNA is TGCAGCGCCGGGACAGTGGTCACCGGGGAGCTGTTTTTT. Its protein product is CSAGTVVTGELFF.

This clone was seen only once. The sample holds other DNA sequences that translate to the same CDR3. The chain recombines TRBV3-1 (or the pseudogene TRBV3-2) with TRBJ1-1; D call uncertain. Trimming removed 4 bases from V and 1 base from J, with 7 bases in between. CDR1 and CDR2 from the germline V gene are LGHDT and YNNKEL (reference sequence). This CDR3 comprises 13 residues. CDR3 region: CASSRTENTEAFF. The CDR3, as DNA: TGTGCCAGCAGCCGAACAGAGAACACTGAAGCTTTCTTT.

V and J are TRBV30 and TRBJ2-7; the match to TRBD1 covers 7 bases. CDR3 length: 14 residues. Germline V gene data show CDR1 as GTSNPN and CDR2 as SVGIG (reference sequence). V lost 6 bases to trimming and J lost 0 bases; unmatched junction nucleotides: 8. CDR3 in amino acids: CACRETGSSYEQYF. CDR3 DNA: TGTGCCTGTAGGGAGACAGGGTCCTCCTACGAGCAGTACTTC. The full variable domain, in which reference TRBV30 and TRBJ2-7 provide the parts outside the CDR3, is SQTIHQWPATLVQPVGSPLSLECTVEGTSNPNLYWYRQAAGRGLQLLFYSVGIGQISSEVPQNLSASRPQDRQFILSSKKLLLSDSGFYLCACRETGSSYEQYFGPGTRLTVT.

On this clone: This CDR3 is also generated by other DNA sequences in the sample. The chain uses TRBV12-5 and TRBJ1-6; 9 positions agree with TRBD1. The trim removed 6 bases at V and 0 bases at J, leaving 6 bases unmatched. The CDR3 has 17 residues. CDR1 and CDR2 (germline): LGHNT, FRNRAP. The CDR3 protein is CASGSGQGSSYNSPLHF. The CDR3 DNA reads TGTGCTAGTGGATCGGGACAGGGCAGCTCCTATAATTCACCCCTCCACTTT.

The chain links TRBV30 to TRBJ2-3; 10 bases fit TRBD1. The CDR3 contains 16 residues. The trim removed 2 bases at V and 5 bases at J, leaving 10 bases unmatched. Per germline, CDR1 GTSNPN and CDR2 SVGIG (reference sequence). CDR3 region: CAWSRGQGDRGDTQYF. The CDR3 DNA reads as TGTGCCTGGAGTCGAGGACAAGGGGACAGGGGAGATACGCAGTATTTT.

This chain joins TRBV7-8 and TRBJ1-5; perhaps TRBD1 as D (5 bases). CDR3 size: 15 residues. V shed 0 bases and J shed 4 bases, with 10 bases lying between them. CDR1 SGHVS and CDR2 FQNEAQ come from the germline V gene. The CDR3 DNA reads TGTGCCAGCAGCTTAGCGGCAGGGTTTAATCAGCCCCAGCATTTT. It is translated as CASSLAAGFNQPQHF.

V is TRBV19 and J is TRBJ2-5; 11 nucleotides agree with TRBD2. The J segment lost 1 base and the V segment lost 3 bases, leaving 1 base of the junction unmatched. Looked up from germline, CDR1 is LNHDA and CDR2 is SQIVND (reference sequence). This CDR3 contains 15 residues. The CDR3 here is CASSITSGGQETQYF. CDR3 DNA sequence: TGTGCCAGTAGTATCACTAGCGGGGGCCAAGAGACCCAGTACTTC.

The chain employs TRBV18 and TRBJ1-1, with 7 positions matching TRBD1. The CDR3 spans 16 residues. Germline CDR1 is KGHSH and CDR2 is LQKENI. The V gene end was trimmed by 4 bases and the J gene end by 5 bases; junction bases not matched to a gene: 13. CDR3 amino acids: CASSQDRVGVYTEAFF. Written as DNA, the CDR3 is TGTGCCAGCTCACAAGACAGGGTCGGAGTATATACTGAAGCTTTCTTT. Together with reference TRBV18 and TRBJ1-1, the CDR3 gives the full variable domain: NAGVMQNPRHLVRRRGQEARLRCSPMKGHSHVYWYRQLPEEGLKFMVYLQKENIIDESGMPKERFSAEFPKEGPSILRIQQVVRGDSAAYFCASSQDRVGVYTEAFFGQGTRLTVV.

The rearrangement links TRBV25-1 to TRBJ1-2; possibly TRBD1 for D (5 bases). CDR1 MGHDK and CDR2 SYGVNS come from the germline V gene. The V end was cut by 2 bases, the J end by 4 bases, with 14 bases between. This CDR3 region has 15 residues. CDR3 loop: CASSEGQGAGYGYTF. The CDR3 DNA sequence: TGTGCCAGCAGTGAAGGGCAGGGAGCGGGCTATGGCTACACCTTC.

V usage is TRBV5-1 and J usage is TRBJ1-2; TRBD1 is a possible D gene (5 bases). Trimming cost V 4 bases and J 0 bases, with 19 bases left between them. This CDR3 region has 17 residues. Looked up from germline, CDR1 is SGHRS and CDR2 is YFSETQ. The CDR3 reads CASSPGGRSVTNYGYTF. In nucleotides, the CDR3 is TGCGCCAGCAGCCCGGGGGGGAGGTCCGTTACTAACTATGGCTACACCTTC.

The chain uses TRBV6-5 and TRBJ1-1; no firm D call. V was cut by 8 bases and J by 0 bases, with 13 bases left in between. The CDR3 is made up of 14 amino acids. CDR1 MNHEY and CDR2 SVGAGI come from the germline V gene. CDR3 region: CASALVILNTEAFF. The CDR3 region has the DNA TGTGCCAGCGCCCTAGTGATCTTGAACACTGAAGCTTTCTTT.

The genes are TRBV5-1 and TRBJ1-1, with 8 nucleotides matching TRBD1. The CDR3 totals 14 residues. Unmatched junction bases numbered 7, after V lost 2 bases and J lost 7 bases. From germline, CDR1 is SGHRS and CDR2 YFSETQ. The CDR3: CASSFRQGTSEAFF. DNA for the CDR3: TGCGCCAGCAGCTTTCGACAGGGGACCAGTGAAGCTTTCTTT.

This clone has ten or more counts. The genes are TRBV2 and TRBJ2-7; 8 bases line up with TRBD1. This CDR3 has 14 amino acids. After removal of 6 bases from V and 2 bases from J, the junction contained 6 bases not matched to a gene. In germline, CDR1 is SNHLY, CDR2 FYNNEI. Here the CDR3 reads CASRRGQATYEQYF. The CDR3 coding sequence is TGTGCCAGCAGGAGGGGACAGGCTACCTACGAGCAGTACTTC.

This chain links TRBV18 with TRBJ1-1; possibly TRBD1 for D (5 bases). The length of the CDR3 is 15 residues. Per germline, CDR1 KGHSH and CDR2 LQKENI. Trimming removed 6 bases from V and 1 base from J, with 15 bases in between. The CDR3 loop reads CASSPQIGQNTEAFF. CDR3 DNA sequence: TGTGCCAGCTCCCCTCAGATAGGACAGAACACTGAAGCTTTCTTT.

This clone turned up a few times. The chain carries TRBV21-1 and TRBJ1-2. TRBV21-1 is designated a pseudogene. This CDR3 region has 16 residues. CDR3 residues: CASSKAGSGLGDGYTF. The CDR3, as DNA: TGTGCCAGCAGCAAAGCCGGTTCAGGTCTCGGGGATGGCTACACCTTC.

This rearrangement joins TRBV18 to TRBJ1-3; perhaps TRBD1 as D (5 bases). Trimming shortened V by 2 bases and J by 0 bases, and 8 bases separated the two germline ends. This CDR3 is built from 15 residues. CDR1 is KGHSH and CDR2 is LQKENI in the germline V gene. This CDR3 is CASSPGGDSGNTIYF. DNA for the CDR3: TGTGCCAGCTCACCAGGGGGGGACTCTGGAAACACCATATATTTT.